What follows is one T cell receptor beta chain and its context. This record comes from a study of T cell responses to AZD1222 COVID-19 vaccine. The data were produced by immunoSEQ multiplex PCR, yet TCRdb's version contains in-frame clones alone and is incomplete. Seen here are about 170,000 clones, approximately 91% observed once, and the top ten hold approximately 1.6%. Germline V lookup: CDR1 SQVTM, CDR2 ANQGSEA. V gave up 3 bases and J gave up 4 bases; unmatched junction bases: 7. The CDR3 has 15 residues. This sample comprised peripheral blood, obtained on day 0 of AZD1222 vaccination. This TCR was recovered from an adult in good health. The chain uses TRBV29-1 and TRBJ2-5; 11 bases align to TRBD1. In DNA, the CDR3 is TGCAGCGTTGATTCCTCCGGGACAGGGGGAGAGACCCAGTACTTC. It is translated as CSVDSSGTGGETQYF.